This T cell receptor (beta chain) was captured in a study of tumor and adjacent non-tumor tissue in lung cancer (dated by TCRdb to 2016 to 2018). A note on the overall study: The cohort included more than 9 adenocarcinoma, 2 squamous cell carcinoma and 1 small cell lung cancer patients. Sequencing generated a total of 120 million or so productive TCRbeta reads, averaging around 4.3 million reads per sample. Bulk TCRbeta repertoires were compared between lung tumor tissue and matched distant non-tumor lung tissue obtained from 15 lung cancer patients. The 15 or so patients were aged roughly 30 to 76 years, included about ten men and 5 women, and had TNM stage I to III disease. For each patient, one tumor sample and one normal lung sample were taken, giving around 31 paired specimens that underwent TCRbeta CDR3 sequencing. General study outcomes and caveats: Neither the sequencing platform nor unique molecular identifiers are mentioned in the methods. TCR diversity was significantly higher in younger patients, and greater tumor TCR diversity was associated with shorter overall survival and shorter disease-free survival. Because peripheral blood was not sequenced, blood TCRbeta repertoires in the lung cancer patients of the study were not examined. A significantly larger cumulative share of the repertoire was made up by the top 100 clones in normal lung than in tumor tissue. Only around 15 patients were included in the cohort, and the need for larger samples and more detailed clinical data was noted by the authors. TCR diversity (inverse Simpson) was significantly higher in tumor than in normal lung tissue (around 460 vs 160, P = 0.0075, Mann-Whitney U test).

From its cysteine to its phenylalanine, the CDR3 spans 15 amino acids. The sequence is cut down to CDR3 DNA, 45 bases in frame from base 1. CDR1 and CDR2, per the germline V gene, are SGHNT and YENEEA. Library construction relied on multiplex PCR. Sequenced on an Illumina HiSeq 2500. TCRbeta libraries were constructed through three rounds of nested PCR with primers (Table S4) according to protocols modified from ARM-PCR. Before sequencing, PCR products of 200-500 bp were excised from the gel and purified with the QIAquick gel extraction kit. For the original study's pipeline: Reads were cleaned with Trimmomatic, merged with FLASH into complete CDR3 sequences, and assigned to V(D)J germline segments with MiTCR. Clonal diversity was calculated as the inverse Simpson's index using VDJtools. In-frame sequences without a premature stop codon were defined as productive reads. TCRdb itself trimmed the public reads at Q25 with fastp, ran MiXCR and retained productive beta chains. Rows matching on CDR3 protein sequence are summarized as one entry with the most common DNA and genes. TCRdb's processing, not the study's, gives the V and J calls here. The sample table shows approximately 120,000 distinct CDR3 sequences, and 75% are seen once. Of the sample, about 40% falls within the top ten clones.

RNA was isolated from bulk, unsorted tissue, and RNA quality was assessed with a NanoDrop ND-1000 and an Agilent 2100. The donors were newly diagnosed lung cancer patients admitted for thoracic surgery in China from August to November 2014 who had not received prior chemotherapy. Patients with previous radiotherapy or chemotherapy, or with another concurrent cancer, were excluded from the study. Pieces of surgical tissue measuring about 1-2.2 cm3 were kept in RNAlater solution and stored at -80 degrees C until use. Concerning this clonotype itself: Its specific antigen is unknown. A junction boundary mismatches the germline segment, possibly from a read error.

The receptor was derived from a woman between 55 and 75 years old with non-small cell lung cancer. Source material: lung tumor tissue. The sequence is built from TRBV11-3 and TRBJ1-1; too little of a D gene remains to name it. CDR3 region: CASSLDSGRDTEVFF. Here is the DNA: TGTGCCAGCAGCTTAGATTCGGGGAGAGATACTGAAGTTTTCTTT.